The 31 T cell receptor beta chains below were found in one sample sequenced in a study of OX40 agonist ivuxolimab in advanced cancers. Measured with immunoSEQ multiplex PCR; TCRdb has only the in-frame clones, and not every one. The data show 60,000 or so clones, 80% to 90% seen once. The input for sequencing was CD4+ or CD8+ T cells sorted from blood, taken in a trial of the OX40 agonist ivuxolimab. Receptors originate from an adult with an advanced solid tumor such as melanoma, head and neck, liver or kidney cancer.

The chain combines TRBV4-1 with TRBJ2-7; 7 bases line up with TRBD1. Trimming cost V 2 bases and J 2 bases; bases outside gene matches: 6. Per germline, CDR1 MGHRA and CDR2 YSYEKL. The CDR3 is 15 residues long. The CDR3 nucleotides read TGCGCCAGCAGCCAACCGTTGGACAGGCCCTACGAGCAGTACTTC. Amino acid sequence: CASSQPLDRPYEQYF.

The V call is TRBV7-9, the J call TRBJ2-5; unclear D gene. Trimming cost V 1 base and J 4 bases, with 10 bases left between them. This CDR3 is 14 amino acids long. Per germline, CDR1 SEHNR and CDR2 FQNEAQ (reference sequence). This CDR3 reads CASSLDRVRETQYF. Here the CDR3 DNA reads TGTGCCAGCAGCTTAGATCGGGTGCGAGAGACCCAGTACTTC.

The chain recombines TRBV5-1 with TRBJ2-7, with D tentatively TRBD2 (5 bases). Trimming took 0 bases from V and 7 from J, leaving 17 bases between them. The CDR3 has 15 amino acids. The V gene's germline CDR1 is SGHRS and CDR2 YFSETQ. The CDR3, as DNA: TGCGCCAGCAGCTTGGTAGCGCAGAGCCTGGGGGAGCAGTACTTC. Amino acid sequence: CASSLVAQSLGEQYF.

The chain links TRBV4-2 to TRBJ2-5, with TRBD2 as a possible D gene (5 bases). Per germline, CDR1 LGHNA and CDR2 YNFKEQ. V was pared by 1 base and J by 5 bases, with 17 bases between. The CDR3 sequence is 16 residues long. The CDR3 reads CASSQGKGRGQETQYF. Here the CDR3 DNA reads TGTGCCAGCAGCCAAGGGAAAGGGAGAGGCCAGGAGACCCAGTACTTC.

J is TRBJ2-2 and V is TRBV14; weak D call: TRBD2 (5 bases). The germline V gene has CDR1 SGHDN and CDR2 FVKESK. V was cut by 5 bases and J by 1 base, with 8 bases left in between. The CDR3 runs 14 residues. The CDR3 sequence: CASSSGLNTGELFF. The CDR3 DNA sequence: TGTGCCAGCAGCTCTGGACTGAACACCGGGGAGCTGTTTTTT.

V is TRBV30 and J is TRBJ1-6; 11 bases align to TRBD1. The CDR3 runs to 15 residues. Germline CDR1 GTSNPN, CDR2 SVGIG (reference sequence). V lost 6 bases and J lost 10; bases outside the gene matches: 11. CDR3 sequence (DNA): TGTGCCTGTAAGGACAGGGGGCGAAATCGATCACCCCTCCACTTT. It translates to CACKDRGRNRSPLHF.

This sequence joins TRBV7-8 and TRBJ2-5; 10 nucleotides match TRBD2. V dropped 3 bases and J dropped 5; count of bases not matched to a gene: 15. This CDR3 region has 18 residues. Germline CDR1 is SGHVS and CDR2 is FQNEAQ. CDR3 sequence: CASSFPERGGGPEETQYF. The DNA for the CDR3 is TGTGCCAGCAGCTTCCCGGAGCGGGGGGGCGGACCGGAGGAGACCCAGTACTTC. Filled out from reference TRBV7-8 and TRBJ2-5, the complete variable domain reads GAGVSQSPRYKVAKRGQDVALRCDPISGHVSLFWYQQALGQGPEFLTYFQNEAQLDKSGLPSDRFFAERPEGSVSTLKIQRTQQEDSAVYLCASSFPERGGGPEETQYFGPGTRLLVL.

This rearrangement joins TRBV6-1 to TRBJ2-7, with unresolved D. CDR3 length equals 13 residues. V was pared by 3 bases and J by 2 bases, with 8 bases between. Germline lookup yields CDR1 MNHNS and CDR2 SASEGT. This CDR3 is CASSDPSPYEQYF. CDR3 DNA: TGTGCCAGCAGTGACCCCAGCCCCTACGAGCAGTACTTC.

The chain couples TRBV7-9 to TRBJ2-5, with 7 nucleotides matching TRBD2. From germline, CDR1 is SEHNR and CDR2 FQNEAQ (reference sequence). This CDR3 region has 16 residues. Losses at the gene ends were 2 bases for V and 1 base for J; bases not matched to a gene: 7. This CDR3 reads CASSLLGLAVQETQYF. The CDR3, as DNA: TGTGCCAGCAGCTTATTAGGGCTAGCGGTCCAAGAGACCCAGTACTTC.

This clone was observed a single time. The chain employs TRBV6-5 and TRBJ2-7; D may be TRBD1 (6 bases). The CDR3 has 14 amino acids. V gave up 5 bases and J gave up 1 base, with 12 bases separating them. The germline CDR1 and CDR2 sequences are MNHEY and SVGAGI. Written as DNA, the CDR3 is TGTGCCAGCAGTAACCGGGACAAATCCTACGAGCAGTACTTC. Translation: CASSNRDKSYEQYF.

The chain is built from TRBV28 and TRBJ2-5; D remains unclear. The J call may be incorrect, as the DNA end agrees better with TRBJ2-7. The CDR3 contains 14 residues. Germline V gene sequence: CDR1 MDHEN, CDR2 SYDVKM. In nucleotides, the CDR3 is TGTGCCAGCAGTCCTTGGGCAGGTAACTACGAGCAGTACTTC. As protein: CASSPWAGNYEQYF.

The chain has TRBV7-2 and TRBJ2-7; 10 bases agree with TRBD1. Germline V gene lookup returns CDR1 SGHTA and CDR2 FQGNSA. The CDR3 is 15 amino acids. Germline trimming cut 2 bases from V and 5 bases from J; bases unmatched to any gene: 6. The chain's CDR3 is CASSLTRDRGHEQYF. In nucleotides, the CDR3 is TGTGCCAGCAGCTTAACTAGGGACAGGGGCCACGAGCAGTACTTC.

This clone has a single count. This chain uses TRBV7-2 with TRBJ2-7; D may correspond to TRBD1 or TRBD2 (5 bases each). There are 15 residues in the CDR3. V lost 4 bases to trimming and J lost 3 bases, with 16 bases between them. Germline V gene data show CDR1 as SGHTA and CDR2 as FQGNSA. CDR3 DNA: TGTGCCAGCAGCTCGAACCCGGGACCGAGCTACGAGCAGTACTTC. Translating it yields CASSSNPGPSYEQYF.

The CDR3 protein is CATTRTGAGDTQYF. The CDR3 DNA reads as TGTGCCACCACCCGGACAGGGGCGGGGGATACGCAGTATTTT. The chain couples TRBV6-6 to TRBJ2-3; 9 bases are a match to TRBD1. Trimming took 10 bases from V and 6 from J; bases not matched to a gene: 11. Germline V CDR1 and CDR2: MNHNY, SVGAGI (reference sequence). The CDR3 is 14 amino acids.

This rearrangement joins TRBV15 to TRBJ2-1, with D unclear. CDR1 is LNHNV, CDR2 YYDKDF, per germline (reference sequence). CDR3 length equals 11 residues. V was cut by 0 bases and J by 7 bases, with 1 base left in between. The CDR3 protein is CATSRENEQFF. The CDR3 coding sequence is TGTGCCACCAGCAGAGAAAATGAGCAGTTCTTC. Full variable domain (remainder filled in from reference TRBV15 and TRBJ2-1): DAMVIQNPRYQVTQFGKPVTLSCSQTLNHNVMYWYQQKSSQAPKLLFHYYDKDFNNEADTPDNFQSRRPNTSFCFLDIRSPGLGDTAMYLCATSRENEQFFGPGTRLTVL.

This clone was detected once. The V and J genes are TRBV28 and TRBJ2-7; TRBD1 matches 9 bases. This CDR3 comprises 16 residues. The germline V gene encodes CDR1 MDHEN and CDR2 SYDVKM. V lost 5 bases to trimming and J lost 7 bases; unmatched junction nucleotides: 15. The CDR3 loop reads CASSTRAGTGFEEQYF. CDR3 bases: TGTGCCAGCAGTACCAGAGCCGGGACAGGGTTTGAAGAGCAGTACTTC.

The V gene is TRBV2, the J gene TRBJ1-4; D remains ambiguous. The length of the CDR3 is 15 residues. The V end was cut by 1 base, the J end by 4 bases, with 10 bases between. From germline, CDR1 is SNHLY and CDR2 FYNNEI. In DNA form, the CDR3 reads TGTGCCAGCAGTGAAGATGGATTAGTTAATGAAAAACTGTTTTTT. Translation: CASSEDGLVNEKLFF.

The V call is TRBV2, the J call TRBJ1-5; 10 nucleotides match TRBD1. Germline CDR1 is SNHLY and CDR2 is FYNNEI. The ends lost 7 bases at V and 4 bases at J; junction bases unmatched: 7. This CDR3 is 15 amino acids long. As DNA, the CDR3 is TGTGCCAGCAACCCGGACAGGGGGTTTAATCAGCCCCAGCATTTT. Protein product: CASNPDRGFNQPQHF.

The chain combines TRBV10-3 with TRBJ2-7; 7 bases match TRBD2. CDR3 size: 15 residues. Germline V gene sequence: CDR1 ENHRY, CDR2 SYGVKD. V lost 0 bases and J lost 3; bases outside the gene matches: 5. CDR3 bases: TGTGCCATCAGTGAGTCCGTCGGCGGGAGCTACGAGCAGTACTTC. This sequence encodes CAISESVGGSYEQYF.

Only a few counts were recorded for this clone. V gene TRBV7-3 combines with J gene TRBJ2-7; D ambiguous. CDR1 and CDR2 from the germline V gene are SGHTA and FQGTGA. The CDR3 has 14 residues. The V and J ends lost 4 bases and 8 bases respectively, with 18 bases between them. The CDR3 DNA is TGTGCCAGCAGCTCAACACCCACCGTACTCCAGCAGTACTTC. Its translation is CASSSTPTVLQQYF. Based on the CDR3 plus reference TRBV7-3 and TRBJ2-7, the full variable domain is GAGVSQTPSNKVTEKGKYVELRCDPISGHTALYWYRQSLGQGPEFLIYFQGTGAADDSGLPNDRFFAVRPEGSVSTLKIQRTERGDSAVYLCASSSTPTVLQQYFGPGTRLTVT.

The genes are TRBV25-1 and TRBJ1-5; D is possibly TRBD1 (5 bases). There are 14 residues in the CDR3. Trimming shortened V by 4 bases and J by 3 bases, and 10 bases separated the two germline ends. Germline assignment: CDR1 MGHDK and CDR2 SYGVNS. The CDR3 loop is CASSVGGTNQPQHF. DNA of the CDR3: TGTGCCAGCAGTGTCGGGGGGACCAATCAGCCCCAGCATTTT.

The chain has TRBV5-4 and TRBJ2-1, with D maybe TRBD2 (6 bases). The V and J ends lost 4 bases and 6 bases respectively, with 11 bases between them. There are 13 residues in the CDR3. Germline V gives CDR1 SGHNT, CDR2 YYREEE (reference sequence). CDR3 loop: CASSIRLVNEQFF. As DNA, the CDR3 is TGTGCCAGCAGCATACGACTAGTCAATGAGCAGTTCTTC.

The chain recombines TRBV6-6 with TRBJ1-5; 10 positions match TRBD1. Germline V gene data show CDR1 as MNHNY and CDR2 as SVGAGI (reference sequence). The CDR3 has 14 amino acids. J gave up 7 bases and V 7 bases, and 7 bases lay outside the gene matches. The CDR3 DNA reads TGTGCCAGCAAGCGTGGGACAGGGGACCAGCCCCAGCATTTT. Protein product: CASKRGTGDQPQHF.

This CDR3 is CASSFGRETGELFF. CDR3 bases: TGTGCCAGCAGCTTCGGGCGGGAGACCGGGGAGCTGTTTTTT. The J gene is TRBJ2-2, the V gene TRBV5-8, with TRBD2 identical over 7 bases. This CDR3 spans 14 amino acids. V gave up 2 bases and J gave up 5 bases; unmatched junction bases: 3. The germline V gene encodes CDR1 SGHTS and CDR2 YDEGEE.

This clone was seen only a few times. The genes are TRBV7-8 and TRBJ1-1; 10 bases fit TRBD1. Germline V gives CDR1 SGHVS, CDR2 FQNEAQ. J was trimmed by 2 bases and V by 5 bases; bases with no gene match: 8. This CDR3 comprises 16 residues. In DNA form, the CDR3 reads TGTGCCAGCAGCAGTAGGGACAGGGGAAGTAACACTGAAGCTTTCTTT. It codes for CASSSRDRGSNTEAFF.

This clone was observed a few times. The CDR3 nucleotides are TGCGCCAGCAGCCAACTACTAGCGGGAGGGTACCATGAGCAGTTCTTC. Its translation: CASSQLLAGGYHEQFF. V gene TRBV4-1 combines with J gene TRBJ2-1, with 13 positions matching TRBD2. The CDR3 runs to 16 residues. Unmatched junction bases numbered 6, after V lost 2 bases and J lost 8 bases. Looked up from germline, CDR1 is MGHRA and CDR2 is YSYEKL.

The chain has TRBV29-1 and TRBJ2-5; TRBD2 aligns across 7 bases. The CDR3 covers 15 residues. V trimming: 0 bases; J trimming: 6 bases; junction bases outside the gene matches: 10. Germline V gene sequence: CDR1 SQVTM, CDR2 ANQGSEA. Written as DNA, the CDR3 is TGCAGCGTTGAAGATTCGAACGGGAGGAGGAAGACCCAGTACTTC. Amino acids: CSVEDSNGRRKTQYF.

This chain joins TRBV6-5 and TRBJ2-1; D may be TRBD1 (5 bases). Germline V lookup: CDR1 MNHEY, CDR2 SVGAGI. The CDR3 sequence is 13 residues long. Trimming pared 6 bases from V and 8 bases from J, leaving 14 bases between. The CDR3, as DNA: TGTGCCAGCAGCTCAGGGCCAGTCCATGAGCAGTTCTTC. Translated, it gives CASSSGPVHEQFF.

The chain has TRBV28 and TRBJ2-5; 9 nucleotides match TRBD1. V trimming: 7 bases; J trimming: 4 bases; junction bases outside the gene matches: 28. The CDR3 has 21 residues. Per the germline V gene, CDR1 is MDHEN and CDR2 is SYDVKM. The DNA of the CDR3 is TGTGCCAGCACCTCAACCGCGTCCCCTCGATCCCGACAGGGGGTGGGAGAGACCCAGTACTTC. Amino acids: CASTSTASPRSRQGVGETQYF.

This chain joins TRBV28 and TRBJ1-1, with unresolved D. The CDR3 extends over 13 amino acids. In germline, CDR1 is MDHEN, CDR2 SYDVKM. Trimming pared 5 bases from V and 0 bases from J, leaving 7 bases between. In DNA, the CDR3 is TGTGCCAGCAGTGGTACAGTGAACACTGAAGCTTTCTTT. Protein product: CASSGTVNTEAFF.

V and J are TRBV4-2 and TRBJ2-2, with TRBD2 matching over 10 bases. Germline CDR1 LGHNA, CDR2 YNFKEQ. The J segment lost 5 bases and the V segment lost 0 bases, leaving 9 bases of the junction unmatched. CDR3 length: 18 residues. The CDR3 loop reads CASSQDRSSSGGTGELFF. CDR3 coding DNA: TGTGCCAGCAGCCAAGACCGTTCGTCTAGCGGGGGAACCGGGGAGCTGTTTTTT.